The source of this T cell receptor (beta chain) is a study of monozygotic twins with inflammatory bowel disease. Findings of the study overall: Results did not support any single strong IBD-associated signal or clonotype.

In regard to this clonotype: Its antigen remains unknown.

In germline, CDR1 is SGHTA, CDR2 FQGNSA. The CDR3 is 15 amino acids. For every TCR library, around 3,700 ng of total RNA was used. cDNA for each sample came from eight separate reactions. TCRdb re-called the 5' RACE reads and catalogs CDR3 proteins one per entry, DNA excluded. In total, the table holds around 40,000 distinct CDR3 sequences. This clonotype was sampled from a human donor with ulcerative colitis or Crohn's disease, or a healthy co-twin of an affected twin (not recorded which). Sequenced material: blood. The chain joins TRBV7-2 to TRBJ1-2; TCRdb proposes TRBD1, but this gene call is untestable without DNA. This CDR3 reads CASSLTGVEGYGYTF.